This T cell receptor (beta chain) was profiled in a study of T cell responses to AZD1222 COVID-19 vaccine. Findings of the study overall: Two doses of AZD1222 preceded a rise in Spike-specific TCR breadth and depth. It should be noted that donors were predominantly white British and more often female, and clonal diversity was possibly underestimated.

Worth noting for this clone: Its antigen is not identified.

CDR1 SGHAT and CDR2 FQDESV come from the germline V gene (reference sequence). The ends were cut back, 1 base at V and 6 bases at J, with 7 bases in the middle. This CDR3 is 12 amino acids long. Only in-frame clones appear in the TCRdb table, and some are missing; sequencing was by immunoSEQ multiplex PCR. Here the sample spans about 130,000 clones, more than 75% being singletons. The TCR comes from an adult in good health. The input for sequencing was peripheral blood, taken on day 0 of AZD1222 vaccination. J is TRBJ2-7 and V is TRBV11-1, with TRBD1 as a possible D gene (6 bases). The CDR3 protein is CASSLDRVEQYF. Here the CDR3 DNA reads TGTGCCAGCAGCTTAGACAGGGTCGAGCAGTACTTC.